This TCR beta chain was recovered during a study of CD8 T cells in ankylosing spondylitis. The authors made TCR beta libraries by quantitative 5'-RACE with molecular barcodes. TCRdb independently ran MiXCR on the 5' RACE reads; one entry per CDR3 protein. The repertoire consists of 450,000 or so distinct CDR3 sequences, with 25% to 30% occurring once and the leading ten covering 0.89%. Study-wide findings and caveats: In ankylosing spondylitis patients, matched synovial fluid reportedly showed significant enrichment of disease-linked clones. Relatively rare in peripheral blood, disease-linked clones were also CD8+. Past studies reported some motif variants in reactive arthritis synovial fluid and blood. Ankylosing spondylitis blood seemed to carry a telltale TCR beta motif made of several highly homologous variants.

Details on this clonotype: Antigen: not known.

CDR3 size: 13 residues. The sequencing input was blood, either unsorted or a sorted T cell fraction (not recorded which). This clonotype was sampled from a male donor with ankylosing spondylitis. The chain couples TRBV12-3 or TRBV12-4 to TRBJ2-3, with 9 bases matching TRBD1. TRBJ1-5 explains the end of the DNA better; the J call may be wrong. CDR3 residues: CASRATGGDTQHF. DNA for the CDR3: TGTGCCAGCAGGGCGACAGGGGGAGATACGCAGCATTTT.